These 5 T cell receptor beta chains originate from one sample sequenced in a study of blood T cell repertoires in COVID-19 (TCRdb year 2020). Library creation used the immunoSEQ multiplex PCR assay. The source is immuneACCESS, and TCRdb retained only in-frame sequences with V and J called. Part of the clones is not carried over; for the studies checked, unresolved V genes explain less than half of this, and the remainder is unexplained. The sample includes 170,000 or so clones, with approximately 86% observed a single time. 0.55% to 0.6% of the sample goes to the ten largest clones. The sample comprised peripheral blood. The receptors were gathered from a man aged 55 to 70 with COVID-19, enrolled during active disease.

J is TRBJ1-2 and V is TRBV6-5; 10 positions match TRBD1. The CDR3 has 15 amino acids. CDR1 and CDR2 (germline): MNHEY, SVGAGI. J was trimmed by 9 bases and V by 0 bases; bases with no gene match: 7. The CDR3 DNA follows: TGTGCCAGCAGTTACTCCGGAGGGGGACAGGGGCGCTACACCTTC. Translating it yields CASSYSGGGQGRYTF.

The chain is built from TRBV11-3 and TRBJ2-3; D is possibly TRBD2 (6 bases). Germline V gene data show CDR1 as SGHNT and CDR2 as YENEEA. Trimming shortened V by 5 bases and J by 0 bases, and 9 bases separated the two germline ends. The CDR3 contains 14 residues. CDR3 nucleotide sequence: TGTGCCAGCAGCCTCGGGACTAGCACAGATACGCAGTATTTT. Translation: CASSLGTSTDTQYF.

V and J are TRBV5-1 and TRBJ2-6, with D perhaps TRBD2 (5 bases). Trimming shortened V by 2 bases and J by 0 bases, and 12 bases separated the two germline ends. This CDR3 is built from 17 residues. Germline CDR1 and CDR2: SGHRS and YFSETQ. The CDR3 loop reads CASSFGSLRSGANVLTF. The CDR3 DNA reads TGCGCCAGCAGCTTTGGGAGCTTGCGCTCTGGGGCCAACGTCCTGACTTTC.

The chain carries TRBV9 and TRBJ2-1; 8 bases are shared with TRBD1. V shed 3 bases and J 0 bases; nucleotides not matched to a gene: 2. CDR1 and CDR2 from the germline V gene are SGDLS and YYNGEE. CDR3 length: 15 residues. The CDR3 region has the DNA TGTGCCAGCAGCGCAGGACAGGGCTCCTACAATGAGCAGTTCTTC. Residues: CASSAGQGSYNEQFF.

A single count supports this clone. The CDR3 sequence is CASSLGGLAGGQQFF. As DNA, the CDR3 is TGTGCCAGCAGCTTGGGGGGGCTAGCGGGAGGGCAGCAGTTCTTC. The gene calls are TRBV5-4 and TRBJ2-1, with 12 bases fitting TRBD2. There are 15 residues in the CDR3. V trimming: 0 bases; J trimming: 11 bases; junction bases outside the gene matches: 6. Germline V gives CDR1 SGHNT, CDR2 YYREEE (reference sequence).